The clone carrying this T cell receptor beta chain showed up many times. Its antigen remains unidentified. TCRdb called the 5' RACE reads again in MiXCR, with one record for every CDR3 protein. Of about 300,000 distinct CDR3 sequences listed, around 6.8% were seen once; the top ten hold roughly a sixth. The data derive from a study of T cells after yellow fever vaccination. On the study more broadly: SMART-Seq v4 Ultra Low Input prepared libraries from low-cell fractions.

Study outcomes and limitations: Among primary-vaccination clones, most reappeared after the booster, at around 97% for CD4 and about 90% for CD8.

J was trimmed by 6 bases and V by 6 bases; bases with no gene match: 7. CDR3 length: 15 residues. Germline values: CDR1 SGHTA, CDR2 FQGNSA. The TCR was taken from a man aged 18 to 29 who received the YFV17D yellow fever vaccine. Material: PBMCs, obtained around 45 days after the first yellow fever vaccination. This chain uses TRBV7-2 with TRBJ2-3, with 12 bases aligning to TRBD2. This chain's CDR3 is CASSSPSGGEDTQYF. The CDR3 DNA is TGTGCCAGCAGTTCCCCTAGCGGGGGGGAGGATACGCAGTATTTT.